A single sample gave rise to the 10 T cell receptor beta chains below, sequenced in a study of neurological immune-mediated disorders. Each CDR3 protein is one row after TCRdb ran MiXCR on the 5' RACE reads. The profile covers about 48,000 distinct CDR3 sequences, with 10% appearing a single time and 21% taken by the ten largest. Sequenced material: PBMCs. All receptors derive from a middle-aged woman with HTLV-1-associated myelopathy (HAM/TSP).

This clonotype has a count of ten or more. The CDR3 coding sequence is TGTGCCAGCAGTTTATCCCACGAGCAGTACTTC. Protein: CASSLSHEQYF. The chain couples TRBV12-3 or TRBV12-4 to TRBJ2-7; D gene uncertain. The V gene lost 2 bases and the J gene lost 5 bases, with 4 bases spanning the gap. This CDR3 comprises 11 residues.

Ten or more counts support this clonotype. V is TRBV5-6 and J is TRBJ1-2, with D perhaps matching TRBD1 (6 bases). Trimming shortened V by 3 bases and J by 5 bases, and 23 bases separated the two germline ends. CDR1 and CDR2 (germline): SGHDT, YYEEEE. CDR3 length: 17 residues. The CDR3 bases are TGTGCCAGCAGCTACCTGACTGCCAGGGGACTCTCGTATGGCTACACCTTC. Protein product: CASSYLTARGLSYGYTF.

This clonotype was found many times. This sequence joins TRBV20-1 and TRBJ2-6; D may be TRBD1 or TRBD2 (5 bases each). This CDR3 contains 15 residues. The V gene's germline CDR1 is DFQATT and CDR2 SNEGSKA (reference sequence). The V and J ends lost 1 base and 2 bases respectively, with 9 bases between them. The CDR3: CSARARGTGANVLTF. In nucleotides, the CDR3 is TGCAGTGCTAGAGCCCGGGGCACTGGGGCCAACGTCCTGACTTTC.

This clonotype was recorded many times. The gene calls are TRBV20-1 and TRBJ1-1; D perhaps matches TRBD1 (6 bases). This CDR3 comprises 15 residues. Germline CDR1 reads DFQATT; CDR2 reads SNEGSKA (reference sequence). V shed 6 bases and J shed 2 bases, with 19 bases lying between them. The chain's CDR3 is CSAIFGAGENTEAFF. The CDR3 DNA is TGCAGTGCCATTTTCGGTGCAGGGGAAAACACTGAAGCTTTCTTT.

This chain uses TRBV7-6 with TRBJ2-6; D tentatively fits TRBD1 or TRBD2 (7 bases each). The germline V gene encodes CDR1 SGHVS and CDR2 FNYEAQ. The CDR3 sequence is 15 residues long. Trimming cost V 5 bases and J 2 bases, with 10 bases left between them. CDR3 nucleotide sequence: TGTGCCAGCAGCCCAGGGGGGGCTGGGGCCAACGTCCTGACTTTC. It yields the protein CASSPGGAGANVLTF. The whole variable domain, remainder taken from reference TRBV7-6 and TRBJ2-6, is GAGVSQSPRYKVTKRGQDVALRCDPISGHVSLYWYRQALGQGPEFLTYFNYEAQQDKSGLPNDRFSAERPEGSISTLTIQRTEQRDSAMYRCASSPGGAGANVLTFGAGSRLTVL.

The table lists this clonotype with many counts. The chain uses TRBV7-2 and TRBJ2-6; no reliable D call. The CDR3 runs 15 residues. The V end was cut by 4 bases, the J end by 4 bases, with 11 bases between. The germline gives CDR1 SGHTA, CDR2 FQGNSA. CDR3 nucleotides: TGTGCCAGCAGCTCGTCGCGGCGGGGGGCCAACGTCCTGACTTTC. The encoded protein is CASSSSRRGANVLTF.

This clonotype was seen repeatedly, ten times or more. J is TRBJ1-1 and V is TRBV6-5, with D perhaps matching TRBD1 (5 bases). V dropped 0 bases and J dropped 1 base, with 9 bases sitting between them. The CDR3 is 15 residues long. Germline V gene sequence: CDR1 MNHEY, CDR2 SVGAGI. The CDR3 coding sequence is TGTGCCAGCAGTTACTCGAATCAGGGGAACACTGAAGCTTTCTTT. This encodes CASSYSNQGNTEAFF.

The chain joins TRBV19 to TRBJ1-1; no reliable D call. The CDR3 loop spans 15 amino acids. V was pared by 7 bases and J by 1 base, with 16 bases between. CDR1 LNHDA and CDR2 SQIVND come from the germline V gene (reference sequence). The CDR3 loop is CASTPQSLQNTEAFF. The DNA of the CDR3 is TGTGCCAGTACCCCCCAAAGCTTACAGAACACTGAAGCTTTCTTT.

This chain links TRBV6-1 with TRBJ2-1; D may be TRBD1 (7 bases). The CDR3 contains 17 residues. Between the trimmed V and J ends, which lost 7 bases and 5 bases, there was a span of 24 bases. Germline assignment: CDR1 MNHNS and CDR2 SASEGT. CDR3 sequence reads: CASNSGYRGGANNEQFF. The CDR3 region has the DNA TGTGCCAGCAACAGTGGATACAGGGGCGGGGCTAACAATGAGCAGTTCTTC.

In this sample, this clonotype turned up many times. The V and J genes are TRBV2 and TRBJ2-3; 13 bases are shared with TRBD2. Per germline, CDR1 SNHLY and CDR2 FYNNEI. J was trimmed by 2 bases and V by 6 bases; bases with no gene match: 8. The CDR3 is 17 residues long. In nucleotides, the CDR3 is TGTGCCAGCAGACCGGGACTAGCGGGGCCGCCCACAGATACGCAGTATTTT. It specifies CASRPGLAGPPTDTQYF.